This TCR beta chain was identified during a study of T cells in Graves' hyperthyroidism and ophthalmopathy. Study-wide context: The blood sample was taken at first diagnosis, before treatment began.

This clonotype was observed many times. Its antigen is not identified. Germline loops: CDR1 LNHDA, CDR2 SQIVND (reference sequence). The CDR3 is made up of 12 amino acids. V lost 5 bases and J 5 bases, leaving 10 bases between the germline ends. Cells are PBMCs isolated from around 9.4 ml of fresh blood. Amplification yielded TCR beta CDR3 regions, with RNA transcripts as the source. A first-round RT-PCR of the TCR CDR3 used the HTBI primer set. TCRdb reprocessed the multiplex PCR reads with MiXCR, giving one entry per CDR3 protein. The table lists 600,000 to 750,000 distinct CDR3 sequences, roughly a sixth of them singletons. General observations from the study: Blood also showed most of the thyroid clonotypes that were expanded above 0.001.

The sequenced sample was blood. The source of this sequence is a man aged 50-60 years with Graves' hyperthyroidism. The chain combines TRBV19 with TRBJ2-7; maybe TRBD1 (6 bases). CDR3 sequence reads: CASSPDRNEQYF. For the CDR3, the DNA is TGTGCCAGTAGTCCGGACAGAAACGAGCAGTACTTC.